Below, 25 T cell receptor beta chains from the same sample are listed, as sequenced in a study of read filtering for tumor transcriptome and immune sequencing. This library used 300 to 500 ng RNA and molecular barcoded adaptors spanning alpha/delta and beta/gamma chains. MiXCR, applied by TCRdb to the reads, yields one record per CDR3 protein. The top ten hold 25% to 35% of the sample, which has some 41,000 distinct CDR3 sequences, around an eighth seen once. Sample: a population of CD138-negative cells sorted from bone marrow. The receptors were gathered from a donor at least 40 years old with multiple myeloma.

Concerning this clonotype itself: No conserved phenylalanine or tryptophan is present at the end of the CDR3, so a read error is the likely explanation. V usage is TRBV7-2 and J usage is TRBJ1-5; D is unclear. Germline V lookup: CDR1 SGHTA, CDR2 FQGNSA. This CDR3 region has 14 residues. Written as DNA, the CDR3 is TGTGCCAGCAGCTCGGAACTTAGCATTCAGCCCCAGCATTAT. It translates to CASSSELSIQPQHY.

The table lists this clonotype with a few counts. The chain uses TRBV29-1 and TRBJ1-1; possible D gene TRBD1, 5 bases. V dropped 3 bases and J dropped 1 base, with 6 bases sitting between them. Germline CDR1 and CDR2: SQVTM and ANQGSEA. The CDR3 consists of 12 residues. The CDR3 loop is CSVDTGNTEAFF. The DNA for the CDR3 is TGCAGCGTTGATACAGGGAACACTGAAGCTTTCTTT.

Many counts were recorded for this clonotype. This chain connects TRBV28 to TRBJ2-7; TRBD1 is a possible D gene (5 bases). V shed 6 bases and J shed 4 bases, with 13 bases lying between them. Germline loops: CDR1 MDHEN, CDR2 SYDVKM. The CDR3 length is 13 residues. The CDR3 reads CASSLGAKYEQYF. CDR3 nucleotides: TGTGCCAGCAGCCTTGGGGCCAAGTACGAGCAGTACTTC.

This clonotype was picked up many times. The chain combines TRBV6-2 or TRBV6-3 with TRBJ2-3, with TRBD2 matching 8 bases. The CDR3 is 14 amino acids. Germline CDR1 MNHEY, CDR2 SVGEGT. Losses at the gene ends were 11 bases for V and 0 bases for J; bases not matched to a gene: 7. CDR3 sequence (DNA): TGTGCCTGCGCGCCTAGCGGGAGCACAGATACGCAGTATTTT. As protein: CACAPSGSTDTQYF.

This clonotype has a count of ten or more. J is TRBJ2-7 and V is TRBV6-5, with 8 positions matching TRBD1. Germline values: CDR1 MNHEY, CDR2 SVGAGI. The CDR3 has 15 residues. With V trimmed by 6 bases and J by 2 bases, 9 bases remained unmatched. CDR3 sequence reads: CASRLTGGRTYEQYF. The CDR3 bases are TGTGCCAGCAGATTAACAGGGGGGAGGACCTACGAGCAGTACTTC.

This clonotype was seen ten or more times. V and J are TRBV6-6 and TRBJ1-1, with D possibly TRBD1 on 6 matching bases. With 7 bases removed from V and 1 base from J, the gap between germline ends came to 10 bases. Looked up from germline, CDR1 is MNHNY and CDR2 is SVGAGI (reference sequence). CDR3 size: 13 residues. The CDR3 DNA reads TGTGCCAGCAACCAGGGGCAGAACACTGAAGCTTTCTTT. Its protein is CASNQGQNTEAFF.

This clonotype was counted at least ten times. The rearrangement links TRBV30 to TRBJ2-4; 10 bases are a match to TRBD1. Germline V CDR1 and CDR2: GTSNPN, SVGIG (reference sequence). The V segment lost 5 bases and the J segment 0 bases; nucleotides outside the gene matches: 1. This CDR3 is 14 amino acids long. CDR3 in DNA: TGTGCCTGGCGGGACAGGGGAGCCAAAAACATTCAGTACTTC. Translating it yields CAWRDRGAKNIQYF. Variable domain in full (rest from reference TRBV30 and TRBJ2-4): SQTIHQWPATLVQPVGSPLSLECTVEGTSNPNLYWYRQAAGRGLQLLFYSVGIGQISSEVPQNLSASRPQDRQFILSSKKLLLSDSGFYLCAWRDRGAKNIQYFGAGTRLSVL.

The sample holds many counts of this clonotype. The V and J genes are TRBV9 and TRBJ2-3; 14 positions agree with TRBD2. Germline CDR1 SGDLS, CDR2 YYNGEE. This CDR3 contains 15 residues. V lost 3 bases, J lost 9 bases, and 6 bases stayed unmatched. The CDR3, as DNA: TGTGCCAGCAGCGCACAGACTAGCGGGAGGGAAACGCAGTATTTT. As protein: CASSAQTSGRETQYF.

In the case of this clonotype: Possible read error: a much larger clone is one base away. This CDR3 fails to terminate in the conserved phenylalanine or tryptophan, so it likely reflects a read error. The V call is TRBV6-6, the J call TRBJ1-2; D gene ambiguous. The CDR3 is 15 amino acids. Trimming removed 0 bases from V and 7 bases from J, with 15 bases in between. Germline loops: CDR1 MNHNY, CDR2 SVGAGI (reference sequence). In DNA form, the CDR3 reads TGTGCCAGCAGTTACTCGTATGCCCCGCAAGGTGGCTACACCTAC. It yields the protein CASSYSYAPQGGYTY.

This clonotype has ten or more counts. V and J are TRBV10-3 and TRBJ2-2; TRBD2 matches 11 bases. The CDR3 covers 16 residues. With V trimmed by 10 bases and J by 0 bases, 7 bases remained unmatched. Germline V gene sequence: CDR1 ENHRY, CDR2 SYGVKD. The DNA for the CDR3 is TGTGCCACTAACGTAGCGGGAGGGCCGAACACCGGGGAGCTGTTTTTT. Protein sequence: CATNVAGGPNTGELFF.

This clonotype was detected ten times or more. V gene TRBV7-4 combines with J gene TRBJ2-7; D gene uncertain. Germline V lookup: CDR1 SGHVT, CDR2 SQSDAQ. The CDR3 loop spans 14 amino acids. Trimming pared 3 bases from V and 6 bases from J, leaving 15 bases between. The CDR3 protein is CASSFVYALFEQYF. DNA of the CDR3: TGTGCCAGCAGCTTCGTTTACGCCTTATTCGAGCAGTACTTC. Filled out from reference TRBV7-4 and TRBJ2-7, the complete variable domain reads GAGVSQSPRYKVAKRGRDVALRCDSISGHVTLYWYRQTLGQGSEVLTYSQSDAQRDKSGRPSGRFSAERPERSVSTLKIQRTEQGDSAVYLCASSFVYALFEQYFGPGTRLTVT.

The chain uses TRBV7-6 and TRBJ2-1; 9 bases line up with TRBD1. CDR1 SGHVS and CDR2 FNYEAQ come from the germline V gene. CDR3 length equals 16 residues. J lost 12 bases, V lost 4 bases, and 16 bases had no gene match. The CDR3 loop reads CASSSGPGQGGVWQFF. The CDR3 nucleotides read TGTGCCAGCAGCTCCGGCCCGGGACAGGGTGGGGTATGGCAGTTCTTC.

In its sample, this clonotype was seen many times. V gene TRBV7-9 combines with J gene TRBJ2-1; D not resolved. The length of the CDR3 is 12 residues. Germline-derived CDR1 and CDR2 are SEHNR and FQNEAQ (reference sequence). The V and J ends lost 4 bases and 4 bases respectively, with 5 bases between them. This CDR3 is CASSSQYNEQFF. DNA for the CDR3: TGTGCCAGCAGCTCGCAATACAATGAGCAGTTCTTC.

A word on this clonotype: This may arise from a read error, as a much more abundant clone is one base away. The genes are TRBV4-1 and TRBJ2-3; D is possibly TRBD1 or TRBD2 (6 bases each). This CDR3 region has 16 residues. Germline V CDR1 and CDR2: MGHRA, YSYEKL. CDR3 nucleotides: TGCGCCAGCAGCCAAACGGGGGCGAGGGAGTCAGATACGCGGTATTTT. Amino acids: CASSQTGARESDTRYF.

This clonotype was seen at least ten times. The rearrangement uses TRBV20-1 and TRBJ1-5; TRBD1 might be the D (5 bases). Germline V gives CDR1 DFQATT, CDR2 SNEGSKA (reference sequence). The CDR3 totals 11 residues. CDR3 residues: CIGGGNQPQHF. In DNA form, the CDR3 reads TGCATCGGAGGGGGCAATCAGCCCCAGCATTTT.

The chain recombines TRBV20-1 with TRBJ2-6; 8 bases are a match to TRBD1. The CDR3 has 16 residues. Germline lookup yields CDR1 DFQATT and CDR2 SNEGSKA (reference sequence). The trim removed 1 base at V and 1 base at J, leaving 3 bases unmatched. CDR3 protein: CSARVRDRSGANVLTF. The CDR3 DNA reads as TGCAGTGCTAGAGTTCGGGACAGGTCTGGGGCCAACGTCCTGACTTTC.

Comments on this clonotype: A far larger clone differs by one base, so this is likely a read error. This chain connects TRBV21-1 to TRBJ1-1; the DNA was not compared with TRBD1, the D call given in the table. TRBV21-1 is marked as a pseudogene. The CDR3 is 15 residues long. CDR3 DNA: TGTGCCAGCAGGGGGACAGGGCTTATGGACACTGAAGCTTTCTTT. This gives the protein CASRGTGLMDTEAFF.

V gene TRBV6-2 or TRBV6-3 combines with J gene TRBJ1-3; possibly TRBD1 for D (5 bases). The V and J ends lost 4 bases and 2 bases respectively, with 12 bases between them. Germline-derived CDR1 and CDR2 are MNHEY and SVGEGT. This CDR3 has 15 amino acids. Written as DNA, the CDR3 is TGTGCCAGCAGTTGCTTAACAGGCGCTGGAAACACCATATATTTT. It encodes CASSCLTGAGNTIYF.

Details on this clonotype: A far larger clone differs by one base, so this is likely a read error. The rearrangement links TRBV12-3 or TRBV12-4 to TRBJ2-1; 10 bases line up with TRBD2. The CDR3 has 15 amino acids. The chain's CDR3 is CASNLALAGVYERFF. DNA of the CDR3: TGTGCCAGCAATCTGGCCCTAGCGGGAGTCTATGAGCGGTTCTTC.

This clonotype was counted a few times. This CDR3 fails to terminate in the conserved phenylalanine or tryptophan, so it likely reflects a read error. The chain recombines TRBV29-1 with TRBJ2-6; 12 bases map to TRBD2. V shed 6 bases, J shed 0 bases, and the junction held 3 bases outside the gene matches. The germline V gene has CDR1 SQVTM and CDR2 ANQGSEA. The CDR3 sequence is 16 residues long. The CDR3 nucleotides are TGCAGCGTGTGGACTAGCGGGAACTCTGGGGCCAACGTCCTGACTTCC. Protein product: CSVWTSGNSGANVLTS.

This clonotype was counted ten times or more. The chain employs TRBV19 and TRBJ2-6; 7 nucleotides match TRBD2. V was pared by 10 bases and J by 2 bases, with 11 bases of the junction left unmatched. The CDR3 runs to 16 residues. Germline V gene sequence: CDR1 LNHDA, CDR2 SQIVND (reference sequence). CDR3 sequence reads: CATNWGTNAGANVLTF. The CDR3 DNA reads as TGTGCCACCAATTGGGGGACTAATGCTGGGGCCAACGTCCTGACTTTC.

This clonotype is labeled as medium-sized. The CDR3 sequence: CASSLVSSGRGNEQFF. DNA for the CDR3: TGTGCCAGCAGCTTAGTTTCTAGCGGGAGAGGAAATGAGCAGTTCTTC. V usage is TRBV7-9 and J usage is TRBJ2-1, with 10 bases fitting TRBD2. V was pared by 1 base and J by 7 bases, with 7 bases of the junction left unmatched. The CDR3 runs to 16 residues. Germline values: CDR1 SEHNR, CDR2 FQNEAQ (reference sequence).

By sample fraction, this clonotype is medium-sized. This sequence joins TRBV24-1 and TRBJ2-1; unclear D gene. The CDR3 consists of 11 residues. Per germline, CDR1 KGHDR and CDR2 SFDVKD. Trimming pared 7 bases from V and 4 bases from J, leaving 4 bases between. The CDR3 spells CATSWYNEQFF. In DNA, the CDR3 is TGTGCCACCAGCTGGTACAATGAGCAGTTCTTC.

This clonotype came up many times. J is TRBJ1-1 and V is TRBV3-1, with TRBD1 as a possible D gene (6 bases). CDR3 length equals 13 residues. Germline loops: CDR1 LGHDT, CDR2 YNNKEL (reference sequence). The V and J ends lost 6 bases and 1 base respectively, with 9 bases between them. In nucleotides, the CDR3 is TGTGCCAGCAGACCGACAGGGAACACTGAAGCTTTCTTT. This sequence encodes CASRPTGNTEAFF.

Details on this clonotype: The conserved phenylalanine or tryptophan is not found at the CDR3 terminus, so this likely reflects a read error. The DNA is omitted, as the CDR3 cannot be located on it reliably, and the CDR3 follows TCRdb's listing. The chain is built from TRBV19 and TRBJ2-1; TRBD2 is the table's D call and was not checked against the DNA. The CDR3 numbers 15 amino acids, ends counted. Germline values: CDR1 LNHDA, CDR2 SQIVND (reference sequence). This CDR3 reads CASSTLSGSSYEQIY.